This record concerns one T cell receptor beta chain sequence. In this sample, this clonotype turned up a few times. The antigen this receptor binds is unknown. Nothing much larger sits one base from this clone, and base qualities are not available. Hyperthyroidism patients were newly diagnosed, had a disease duration of under 2 months, and were aged 18 to 65 years. Any patient with an uncontrolled infection, another autoimmune disease, pregnancy or lactation was excluded. Diagnoses relied on clinical symptoms, serum thyroxine and TRAb, thyroid ultrasound and orbital computed tomography. Blood from progressor patients was drawn when they were first diagnosed with hyperthyroidism, before any ophthalmopathy symptoms appeared. PBMCs were isolated from approximately 10 ml of fresh peripheral blood by Ficoll-Paque density gradient centrifugation. Progressor patients were first diagnosed with Graves' hyperthyroidism and then developed ophthalmopathy during follow-up. Total RNA was extracted using Trizol reagent, and RNA quality was assessed on an Agilent 2100 Bioanalyzer.

This sample is drawn from a study of T cells in Graves' hyperthyroidism and ophthalmopathy (dated by TCRdb to between 2017 and 2020). Describing the broader study: Peripheral blood was sampled at the time of initial diagnosis, prior to any treatment. To identify TCR V-J signatures that set the groups apart, the researchers used a discovery cohort of 90 to 100 patients, made up of around 42 with Graves' ophthalmopathy and around 58 with stable Graves' hyperthyroidism. Whether ophthalmopathy could be predicted prospectively was tested in an independent validation cohort made up of 18 to 20 hyperthyroidism patients plus 17 patients who later progressed to ophthalmopathy. The 100 discovery patients were randomly split 7:3 into training and test sets. In roughly six Graves' hyperthyroidism patients, the study also compared T-cell repertoires from thyroid tissue with T-cell repertoires from blood. After sampling, hyperthyroidism patients received methimazole starting at 30 mg daily, and ophthalmopathy patients received high-dose intravenous methylprednisolone. The paper describes TCR Vbeta CDR3 sequencing of 135 peripheral blood samples, made up of some 42 ophthalmopathy patients, 70 to 75 hyperthyroidism patients and 17 progressor patients. What the research found in general, with its limitations: A model built on a 13 V-J signature distinguished ophthalmopathy from stable hyperthyroidism, reaching about 88% sensitivity and 81.08% specificity in cross-validation and 80%/75% in testing. Blood samples also contained most of the expanded thyroid clonotypes (frequency above 0.001), which suggests that blood repertoires may reflect thyroid immune responses. No statistical method was used to fix the sample size in advance, and group allocation was not hidden from the investigators. In validation, the model predicted progression to ophthalmopathy a median of about 6.8 months before onset, with approximately 71% sensitivity and 72.22% specificity.

The germline ends are 5 bases apart after V is trimmed by 0 bases and J by 1 base. The CDR3, from cysteine to phenylalanine, totals 13 residues. Of the read, only the CDR3 DNA is kept; its 39 bases are in frame from base 1. From the germline V gene, CDR1 is SGDLS and CDR2 is YYNGEE. The TCR beta CDR3 regions were amplified from the RNA transcripts. The TCR CDR3 was subjected to a first round of RT-PCR using the HTBI primer set and the Qiagen OneStep RT-PCR kit. Libraries were constructed in a second round of multiplex PCR, after which size selection and purification were performed. Sequencing of the libraries was done on an Illumina HiSeq2000 using paired-end 100 bp reads. The paper's data handling went like this. SOAPnuke was used to process the raw data, removing reads that contained adapters or uncalled bases, had a mean Phred below 15, or lacked an exact match to the constant primer or identifier. High-quality paired reads were merged with COPE v1.2.5, and unique nucleotide sequences were defined as clonotypes. MiTCR v1.1 was used to align the clonotypes against IMGT TRBV, TRBD and TRBJ reference segments. Only V-J combinations with frequency above 0.0001, covering approximately 99% of repertoires, were analysed. The TCS score was defined as F50 (clonal expansion) divided by E x V (chaos), with BLOSUM62-based TCRdist calculated between CDR3 peptides within each V-J. Welch's t-statistics and random forest reduced roughly 530 V-J features to 13, which were used in a naive Bayes classifier (R e1071). TCRdb applied fastp at Q25 and MiXCR to the public reads, then kept only in-frame beta chains. For every CDR3 protein sequence, its rows merge into one entry that carries the most common genes and DNA. The V and J calls come from TCRdb's annotation, not from the publication. This sample gives under 450,000 distinct CDR3 sequences in total; 15% to 20% of them show up just once. The top ten hold approximately 30% of the sample.

Sequenced: blood. The origin of this receptor is a woman aged 25 to 39 with Graves' hyperthyroidism that later progressed to Graves' ophthalmopathy. The V and J segments used are TRBV9 and TRBJ2-7; the D gene identity is not certain. The CDR3: CASSVASSYEQYF. The DNA sequence follows: TGTGCCAGCAGCGTAGCCTCGTCCTACGAGCAGTACTTC.